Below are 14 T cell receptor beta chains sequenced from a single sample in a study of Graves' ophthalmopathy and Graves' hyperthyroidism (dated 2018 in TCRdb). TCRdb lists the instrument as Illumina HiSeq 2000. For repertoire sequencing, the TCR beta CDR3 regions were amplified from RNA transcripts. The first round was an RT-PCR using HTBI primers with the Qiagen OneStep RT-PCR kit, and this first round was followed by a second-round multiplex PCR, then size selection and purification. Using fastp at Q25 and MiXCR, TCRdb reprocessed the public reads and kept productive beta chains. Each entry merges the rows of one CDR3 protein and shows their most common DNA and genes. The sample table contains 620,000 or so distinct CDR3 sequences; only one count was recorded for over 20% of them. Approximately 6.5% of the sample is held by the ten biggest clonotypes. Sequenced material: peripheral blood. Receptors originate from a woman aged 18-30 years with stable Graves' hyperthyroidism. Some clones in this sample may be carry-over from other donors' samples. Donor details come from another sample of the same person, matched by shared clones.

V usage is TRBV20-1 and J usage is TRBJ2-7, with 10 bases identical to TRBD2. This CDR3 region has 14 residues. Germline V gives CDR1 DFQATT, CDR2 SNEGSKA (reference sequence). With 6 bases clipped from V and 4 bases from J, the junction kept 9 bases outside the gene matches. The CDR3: CSAKPSGRGYEQYF. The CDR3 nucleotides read TGCAGTGCCAAGCCTAGCGGGAGAGGATACGAGCAGTACTTC.

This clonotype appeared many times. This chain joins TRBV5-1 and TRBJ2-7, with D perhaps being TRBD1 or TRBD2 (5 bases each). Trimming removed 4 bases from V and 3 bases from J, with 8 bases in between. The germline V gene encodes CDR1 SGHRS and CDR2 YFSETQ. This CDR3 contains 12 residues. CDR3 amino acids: CASSGDRYEQYF. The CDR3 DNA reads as TGCGCCAGCAGCGGGGACCGCTACGAGCAGTACTTC. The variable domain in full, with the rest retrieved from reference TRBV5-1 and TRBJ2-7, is KAGVTQTPRYLIKTRGQQVTLSCSPISGHRSVSWYQQTPGQGLQFLFEYFSETQRNKGNFPGRFSGRQFSNSRSEMNVSTLELGDSALYLCASSGDRYEQYFGPGTRLTVT.

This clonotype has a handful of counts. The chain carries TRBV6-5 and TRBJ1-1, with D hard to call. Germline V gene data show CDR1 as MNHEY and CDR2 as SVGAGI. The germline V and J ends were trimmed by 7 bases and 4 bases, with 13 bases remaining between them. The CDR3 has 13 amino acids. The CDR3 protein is CASITAPGTEAFF. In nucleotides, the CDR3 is TGTGCCAGCATTACGGCGCCCGGCACTGAAGCTTTCTTT.

The CDR3 DNA reads as TGCGCCAGCAGCCAAGGTCGTAGGCAGCTTCATGGCTACACCTTC. Its translation is CASSQGRRQLHGYTF. This chain connects TRBV4-1 to TRBJ1-2; D is ambiguous. Trimming shortened V by 1 base and J by 6 bases, and 15 bases separated the two germline ends. The CDR3 runs to 15 residues. Germline CDR1 MGHRA, CDR2 YSYEKL.

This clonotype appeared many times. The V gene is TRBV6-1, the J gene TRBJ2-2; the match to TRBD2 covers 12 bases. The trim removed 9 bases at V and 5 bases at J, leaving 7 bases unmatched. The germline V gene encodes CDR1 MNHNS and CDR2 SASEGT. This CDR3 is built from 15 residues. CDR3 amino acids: CASKPGLAGTGELFF. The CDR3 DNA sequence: TGTGCCAGTAAGCCGGGACTAGCGGGTACCGGGGAGCTGTTTTTT.

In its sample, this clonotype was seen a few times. The CDR3 loop reads CASSPVSGELTEAFF. The CDR3 DNA reads TGTGCCAGCTCACCTGTTTCGGGCGAATTAACTGAAGCTTTCTTT. V is TRBV18 and J is TRBJ1-1, with D unresolved. The CDR3 runs 15 residues. Trimming took 3 bases from V and 5 from J, leaving 16 bases between them. CDR1 is KGHSH and CDR2 is LQKENI in the germline V gene.

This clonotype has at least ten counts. The CDR3 DNA reads TGTGCCACCAGCAGAGAAACGAACACTGAAGCTTTCTTT. It specifies CATSRETNTEAFF. The chain joins TRBV15 to TRBJ1-1; no definite D call. CDR1 is LNHNV, CDR2 YYDKDF, per germline (reference sequence). This CDR3 is 13 amino acids long. V gave up 0 bases and J gave up 1 base, with 3 bases separating them.

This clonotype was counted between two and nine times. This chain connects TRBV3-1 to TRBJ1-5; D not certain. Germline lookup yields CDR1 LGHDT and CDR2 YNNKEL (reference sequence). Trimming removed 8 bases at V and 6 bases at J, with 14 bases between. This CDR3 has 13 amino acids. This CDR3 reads CASVFAGPQPQHF. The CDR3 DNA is TGTGCCAGCGTTTTTGCTGGGCCTCAGCCCCAGCATTTT.

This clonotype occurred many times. The CDR3 DNA sequence: TGCGCCAGCAGCCCCCACAAGGGAGGGTACGAGCAGTACTTC. This sequence encodes CASSPHKGGYEQYF. This rearrangement joins TRBV5-1 to TRBJ2-7; TRBD2 matches 7 bases. V trimming: 4 bases; J trimming: 4 bases; junction bases outside the gene matches: 8. Looked up from germline, CDR1 is SGHRS and CDR2 is YFSETQ. The CDR3 length is 14 residues.

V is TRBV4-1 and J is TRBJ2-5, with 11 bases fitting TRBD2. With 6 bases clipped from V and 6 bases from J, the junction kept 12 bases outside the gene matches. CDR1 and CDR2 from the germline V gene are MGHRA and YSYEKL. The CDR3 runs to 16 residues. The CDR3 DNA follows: TGCGCCAGCAGTGGGGCCGGAACTAGCGGGAGTAAGACCCAGTACTTC. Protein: CASSGAGTSGSKTQYF.

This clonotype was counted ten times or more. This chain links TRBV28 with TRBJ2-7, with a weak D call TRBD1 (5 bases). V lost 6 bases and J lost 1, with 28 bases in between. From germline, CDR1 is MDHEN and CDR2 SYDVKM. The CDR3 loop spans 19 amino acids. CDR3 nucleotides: TGTGCCAGCAGCTTCTCACTACCCAGCGACAGCTACTATTCCTACGAGCAGTACTTC. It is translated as CASSFSLPSDSYYSYEQYF.

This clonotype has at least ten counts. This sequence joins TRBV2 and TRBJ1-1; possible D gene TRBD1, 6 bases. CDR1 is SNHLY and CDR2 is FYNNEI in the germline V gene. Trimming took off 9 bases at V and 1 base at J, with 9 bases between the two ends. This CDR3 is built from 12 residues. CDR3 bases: TGTGCCAGAACAGGGACGAACACTGAAGCTTTCTTT. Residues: CARTGTNTEAFF. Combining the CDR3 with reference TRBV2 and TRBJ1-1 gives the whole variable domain EPEVTQTPSHQVTQMGQEVILRCVPISNHLYFYWYRQILGQKVEFLVSFYNNEISEKSEIFDDQFSVERPDGSNFTLKIRSTKLEDSAMYFCARTGTNTEAFFGQGTRLTVV.

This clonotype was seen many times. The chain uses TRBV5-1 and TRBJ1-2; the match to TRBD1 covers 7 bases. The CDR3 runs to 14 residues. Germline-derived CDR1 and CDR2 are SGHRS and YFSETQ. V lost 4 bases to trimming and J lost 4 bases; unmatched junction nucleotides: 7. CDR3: CASSNGQAGYGYTF. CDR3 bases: TGCGCCAGCAGCAACGGACAGGCGGGCTATGGCTACACCTTC.

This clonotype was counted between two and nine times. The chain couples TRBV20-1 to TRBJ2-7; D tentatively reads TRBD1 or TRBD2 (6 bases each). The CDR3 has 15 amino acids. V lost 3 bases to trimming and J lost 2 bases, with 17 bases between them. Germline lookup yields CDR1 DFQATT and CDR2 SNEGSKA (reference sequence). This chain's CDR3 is CSASPVGGFPYEQYF. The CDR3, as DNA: TGCAGTGCTAGCCCGGTCGGGGGCTTTCCCTACGAGCAGTACTTC.